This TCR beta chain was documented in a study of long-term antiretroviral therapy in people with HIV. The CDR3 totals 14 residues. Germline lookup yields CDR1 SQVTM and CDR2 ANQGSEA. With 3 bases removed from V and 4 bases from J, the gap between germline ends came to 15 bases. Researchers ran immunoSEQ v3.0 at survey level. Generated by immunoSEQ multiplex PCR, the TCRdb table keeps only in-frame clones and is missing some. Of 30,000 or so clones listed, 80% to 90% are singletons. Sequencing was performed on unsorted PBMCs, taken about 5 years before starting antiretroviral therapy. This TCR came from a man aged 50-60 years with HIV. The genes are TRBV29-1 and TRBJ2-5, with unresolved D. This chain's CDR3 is CSVDGSGVGETQYF. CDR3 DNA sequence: TGCAGCGTTGACGGAAGTGGGGTCGGAGAGACCCAGTACTTC.